The 22 T cell receptor beta chains given below trace back to one sample, sequenced in a study of tumor and adjacent non-tumor tissue in lung cancer. The library came from three nested PCR rounds adapted from ARM-PCR protocols. TCRdb re-derived calls from the multiplex PCR reads in MiXCR, one entry per CDR3 protein. Found here are under 150,000 distinct CDR3 sequences, roughly 66% of them singletons; the top ten hold 15% to 20%. This sample's RNA came from whole unsorted tissue. Sequenced input: lung tumor tissue. Every receptor here comes from a man in his 60s with small cell lung cancer.

The CDR3 loop reads CASSFRGRSTDSQYF. The DNA for the CDR3 is TGTGCCAGCAGCTTCAGGGGGCGTAGCACAGACTCGCAGTATTTT. The V call is TRBV11-2, the J call TRBJ2-3, with 8 bases matching TRBD1. Germline-derived CDR1 and CDR2 are SGHAT and FQNNGV. This CDR3 has 15 residues. J gave up 10 bases and V 3 bases, and 12 bases lay outside the gene matches.

About this clonotype itself: The germline gene is not matched at one end of the junction; a read error may be the cause. The chain is built from TRBV20-1 and TRBJ1-5; 10 bases align to TRBD1. The CDR3 is 19 amino acids. Per the germline V gene, CDR1 is DFQATT and CDR2 is SNEGSKA (reference sequence). Here the CDR3 reads CSVRDEAFRTGGGNQPQHF. The DNA for the CDR3 is TGCAGTGTTAGAGATGAGGCTTTTAGGACAGGGGGTGGCAATCAGCCCCAGCATTTT.

Turning to this clonotype: Because it lacks the conserved phenylalanine or tryptophan at the end, this CDR3 is likely a read error. The chain carries TRBV24-1 and TRBJ2-1; D is possibly TRBD2 (6 bases). CDR3 length equals 15 residues. The germline V and J ends were trimmed by 2 bases and 8 bases, with 15 bases remaining between them. Germline-derived CDR1 and CDR2 are KGHDR and SFDVKD. The chain's CDR3 is CATSDWLAGSDEQFI. CDR3 DNA sequence: TGTGCCACCAGTGATTGGCTGGCCGGGAGCGATGAGCAGTTCATC.

This clonotype was found a few times. This chain uses TRBV6-5 with TRBJ1-1; D gene uncertain. The V end lost 7 bases, the J end lost 12 bases, and 18 bases lay between the germline ends. This CDR3 spans 12 amino acids. Germline assignment: CDR1 MNHEY and CDR2 SVGAGI. CDR3 residues: CASTRHGVNTFF. The CDR3 DNA sequence: TGTGCCAGCACCCGACACGGTGTCAATACTTTCTTT.

Written as DNA, the CDR3 is TGTGCCAGCAGTCCTTTCCTTTTAACTAGCGGGAGGTCCTACAATGAGCAGTTCTTC. Translating it yields CASSPFLLTSGRSYNEQFF. The genes are TRBV28 and TRBJ2-1; TRBD2 matches 12 bases. The CDR3 loop spans 19 amino acids. Germline values: CDR1 MDHEN, CDR2 SYDVKM. Trimming removed 5 bases from V and 1 base from J; junction bases left unmatched: 12.

Remarks on this clonotype: The germline gene is not matched at one end of the junction; a read error may be the cause. This chain connects TRBV6-1 to TRBJ2-7, with D maybe TRBD1 (5 bases). The CDR3 is 11 amino acids. Germline V gene data show CDR1 as MNHNS and CDR2 as SASEGT. The DNA of the CDR3 is TGTGTCAGCATCACAGGCTACGAGCAGTACTTC. It is translated as CVSITGYEQYF.

The chain is built from TRBV6-1 and TRBJ1-5; D may be TRBD1 (5 bases). The CDR3 contains 14 residues. Between the trimmed V and J ends, which lost 6 bases and 6 bases, there was a span of 15 bases. The germline V gene encodes CDR1 MNHNS and CDR2 SASEGT. Here the CDR3 DNA reads TGTGCCAGCAGGGGGGGATTCGGCAGTCAGCCCCAGCATTTT. It specifies CASRGGFGSQPQHF.

This clonotype was found many times. CDR3 sequence: CASSQAYGYTF. CDR3 DNA sequence: TGCGCCAGCAGCCAGGCCTATGGCTACACCTTC. V gene TRBV4-1 combines with J gene TRBJ1-2; D uncertain. Looked up from germline, CDR1 is MGHRA and CDR2 is YSYEKL. With 3 bases removed from V and 4 bases from J, the gap between germline ends came to 3 bases. The CDR3 is made up of 11 amino acids.

On this clonotype: One junction end disagrees with the germline gene, perhaps due to a read error. The chain couples TRBV6-6 to TRBJ1-5, with no clear D. Germline V gene data show CDR1 as MNHNY and CDR2 as SVGAGI (reference sequence). The CDR3 has 12 residues. CDR3 DNA: TGTGCCAGCAGTTACCCCGGTCAGCCCCAGCGTTTT. Its translation: CASSYPGQPQRF.

In regard to this clonotype: A much more abundant neighbour one base away suggests this may be a read error. V usage is TRBV6-6 and J usage is TRBJ2-3; 8 bases are a match to TRBD1. This CDR3 is 14 amino acids long. CDR1 is MNHNY, CDR2 SVGAGI, per germline (reference sequence). DNA of the CDR3: TGTGCCAGCAGACGCCGCCAGGGGGCAGATATGCAGTATTTT. Translation gives CASRRRQGADMQYF.

The gene calls are TRBV11-2 and TRBJ1-4; D is unresolved. Germline CDR1 is SGHAT and CDR2 is FQNNGV. This CDR3 is built from 15 residues. DNA for the CDR3: TGTACTGGCCGCTCTCAGTCGGACCCGGGGAGAAAACTGTTTTTT. Amino acids: CTGRSQSDPGRKLFF.

Of note for this clonotype: One base away lies a much larger clone, so this may be a sequencing read error. This chain uses TRBV6-5 with TRBJ1-5; D remains ambiguous. The CDR3 has 16 residues. Germline CDR1 MNHEY, CDR2 SVGAGI. This chain's CDR3 is CTSSYSWGGTDQPQHF. DNA for the CDR3: TGTACCAGCAGTTACTCATGGGGAGGAACAGATCAGCCCCAGCATTTT.

On this clonotype: One end of the junction does not line up with germline, which may come from a read error. The chain uses TRBV5-4 and TRBJ2-1, with D unclear. The germline V gene has CDR1 SGHNT and CDR2 YYREEE (reference sequence). The CDR3 spans 15 residues. CDR3 in amino acids: CVSSLSVGSLGEQFF. The CDR3 bases are TGTGTCAGCAGCTTGTCGGTGGGATCCTTAGGTGAGCAGTTCTTC.

This rearrangement joins TRBV29-1 to TRBJ1-2, with D possibly matching TRBD1 (5 bases). Per the germline V gene, CDR1 is SQVTM and CDR2 is ANQGSEA. Trimming took 8 bases from V and 2 from J, leaving 18 bases between them. The CDR3 sequence is 14 residues long. DNA of the CDR3: TGCAGCACTGTCGCTGGACAACAAAACTATGGCTACACCTTC. Residues: CSTVAGQQNYGYTF.

Comments on this clonotype: A much larger clone differs from this one at a single base, so this may be a read error. This sequence joins TRBV6-5 and TRBJ1-5; D perhaps matches TRBD1 (6 bases). Germline assignment: CDR1 MNHEY and CDR2 SVGAGI. The length of the CDR3 is 15 residues. CDR3 sequence reads: CASSHSGAHNQPQHF. DNA for the CDR3: TGTGCCAGCAGTCACTCGGGGGCGCACAATCAGCCCCAGCATTTT.

In its sample, this clonotype was seen a few times. CDR3: CASSYGGSQPQHF. The CDR3 bases are TGTGCCAGCAGTTATGGGGGGAGTCAGCCCCAGCATTTT. The chain has TRBV6-5 and TRBJ1-5; TRBD1 might be the D (5 bases). Trimming removed 3 bases at V and 6 bases at J, with 9 bases between. CDR3 size: 13 residues. Germline values: CDR1 MNHEY, CDR2 SVGAGI.

About this clonotype: At one of its ends the junction is not consistent with the germline gene, which may arise from a read error. V usage is TRBV5-4 and J usage is TRBJ2-5, with D perhaps matching TRBD1 (5 bases). Per germline, CDR1 SGHNT and CDR2 YYREEE (reference sequence). The CDR3 runs 15 residues. CDR3 DNA sequence: TGTGCCAGCAGCTCAGGGCTGACACCCCAAGAGACCCAATACTTC. Translated, it gives CASSSGLTPQETQYF. Full variable domain (remainder filled in from reference TRBV5-4 and TRBJ2-5): ETGVTQSPTHLIKTRGQQVTLRCSSQSGHNTVSWYQQALGQGPQFIFQYYREEENGRGNFPPRFSGLQFPNYSSELNVNALELDDSALYLCASSSGLTPQETQYFGPGTRLLVL.

This clonotype has a handful of counts. The chain links TRBV5-1 to TRBJ2-2; 8 positions match TRBD1. This CDR3 spans 18 amino acids. The junction had 13 bases not matched to a gene; V was cut back by 4 bases and J by 2 bases. Germline V gene sequence: CDR1 SGHRS, CDR2 YFSETQ. Here the CDR3 DNA reads TGCGCCAGCAGCCCGGACGGGGGCAGGGGGCCAAACACCGGGGAGCTGTTTTTT. This encodes CASSPDGGRGPNTGELFF.

This clonotype was detected ten times or more. The rearrangement links TRBV29-1 to TRBJ1-1; D possibly corresponds to TRBD1 (6 bases). This CDR3 is built from 13 residues. Trimming cost V 6 bases and J 2 bases, with 13 bases left between them. Germline V gene lookup returns CDR1 SQVTM and CDR2 ANQGSEA. CDR3 sequence reads: CSVGQQGNTEAFF. The CDR3, as DNA: TGCAGCGTAGGCCAACAGGGAAACACTGAAGCTTTCTTT.

For this clonotype: Given a much more abundant clone one base away, this may be a read error. J is TRBJ2-5 and V is TRBV20-1; D possibly corresponds to TRBD2 (7 bases). The length of the CDR3 is 14 residues. V lost 3 bases to trimming and J lost 7 bases, with 18 bases between them. Germline V gene sequence: CDR1 DFQATT, CDR2 SNEGSKA (reference sequence). CDR3 residues: CSASWGGGAGTQYF. The CDR3 region has the DNA TGCAGTGCTAGCTGGGGGGGCGGGGCCGGGACCCAGTACTTC.

J is TRBJ2-1 and V is TRBV10-3, with D tentatively TRBD2 (5 bases). Trimming took 4 bases from V and 0 from J, leaving 13 bases between them. CDR1 is ENHRY and CDR2 is SYGVKD in the germline V gene. The CDR3 loop spans 16 amino acids. Here the CDR3 reads CAISASCASSYNEQFF. The CDR3 DNA is TGTGCCATCAGTGCTAGCTGTGCTAGCTCCTACAATGAGCAGTTCTTC.

This clonotype was seen once. The junction shows a germline mismatch at one end, possibly a read error. The chain joins TRBV28 to TRBJ2-2; D possibly uses TRBD1 or TRBD2 (5 bases each). In germline, CDR1 is MDHEN, CDR2 SYDVKM. The length of the CDR3 is 14 residues. The CDR3 DNA reads as TGTGCCAGCAGTCCCAGCAGGGTTACCGGGGCGCTGTTTTTT. Protein sequence: CASSPSRVTGALFF. Based on the CDR3 plus reference TRBV28 and TRBJ2-2, the full variable domain is DVKVTQSSRYLVKRTGEKVFLECVQDMDHENMFWYRQDPGLGLRLIYFSYDVKMKEKGDIPEGYSVSREKKERFSLILESASTNQTSMYLCASSPSRVTGALFFGEGSRLTVL.